This T cell receptor beta chain was observed in a study of CD8+ T cells in alopecia areata. Findings of the study overall: Across lesional scalp, and particularly alopecia totalis/universalis, clonality surpassed that of normal scalp. Tofacitinib significantly lowered scalp clonality and expanded CD8+ clones among the top 100.

Treatment specified: oral pan-JAK inhibitor, 5-10 mg twice daily. Researchers gathered lesional scalp punch biopsies and peripheral blood from patients with alopecia areata. Investigators sorted PBMCs to obtain both CD4+ and CD8+ T cells. Per the germline V gene, CDR1 is LNHNV and CDR2 is YYDKDF (reference sequence). The V segment lost 2 bases and the J segment 4 bases; nucleotides outside the gene matches: 5. CDR3 length equals 15 residues. To note about this clone: As yet, its antigen is unknown.

After isolation, RNA underwent reverse transcription to generate cDNA as the sequencing template. The protocol was immunoSEQ multiplex PCR, while the TCRdb copy is restricted to in-frame clones and leaves out a portion. Of some 110,000 clones in the sample, approximately 52% were seen once. Sequencing used CD8+ T cells sorted from blood, obtained at week 4, from a patient treated with tofacitinib. The sequence was collected from a human donor with alopecia areata. This chain links TRBV15 with TRBJ2-7; TRBD1 aligns across 10 bases. The CDR3 protein is CATSRPGQGQYEQYF. The CDR3, as DNA: TGTGCCACCAGCAGACCGGGACAGGGGCAGTACGAGCAGTACTTC. Variable domain in full (rest from reference TRBV15 and TRBJ2-7): DAMVIQNPRYQVTQFGKPVTLSCSQTLNHNVMYWYQQKSSQAPKLLFHYYDKDFNNEADTPDNFQSRRPNTSFCFLDIRSPGLGDTAMYLCATSRPGQGQYEQYFGPGTRLTVT.